The present T cell receptor (beta chain) was sequenced within a study of post-analysis software for immune sequencing data. Whole-study findings and limits: Five TRBV segments, including TRBV5-6, TRBV5-1 and TRBV20-1, were more frequent in patients than controls.

The V end lost 3 bases, the J end lost 0 bases, and 15 bases lay between the germline ends. Germline values: CDR1 MNHEY, CDR2 SMNVEV (reference sequence). This CDR3 is built from 16 residues. To note about this clonotype: Its target is not known.

Unique molecular identifiers tagged the TCR beta cDNA libraries. TCRdb called the PCR reads again in MiXCR, with one record for every CDR3 protein. The sample consists of 150,000 to 200,000 distinct CDR3 sequences, 30% of them appearing once. This sequence joins TRBV27 and TRBJ2-7; tentative D call: TRBD1 (5 bases). The sequence came from a girl aged 10-17 years with multiple sclerosis. Sequences were obtained from blood. CDR3 amino acids: CASSLAGMGYSYEQYF. CDR3 in DNA: TGTGCCAGCAGTTTGGCAGGGATGGGGTACTCCTACGAGCAGTACTTC.